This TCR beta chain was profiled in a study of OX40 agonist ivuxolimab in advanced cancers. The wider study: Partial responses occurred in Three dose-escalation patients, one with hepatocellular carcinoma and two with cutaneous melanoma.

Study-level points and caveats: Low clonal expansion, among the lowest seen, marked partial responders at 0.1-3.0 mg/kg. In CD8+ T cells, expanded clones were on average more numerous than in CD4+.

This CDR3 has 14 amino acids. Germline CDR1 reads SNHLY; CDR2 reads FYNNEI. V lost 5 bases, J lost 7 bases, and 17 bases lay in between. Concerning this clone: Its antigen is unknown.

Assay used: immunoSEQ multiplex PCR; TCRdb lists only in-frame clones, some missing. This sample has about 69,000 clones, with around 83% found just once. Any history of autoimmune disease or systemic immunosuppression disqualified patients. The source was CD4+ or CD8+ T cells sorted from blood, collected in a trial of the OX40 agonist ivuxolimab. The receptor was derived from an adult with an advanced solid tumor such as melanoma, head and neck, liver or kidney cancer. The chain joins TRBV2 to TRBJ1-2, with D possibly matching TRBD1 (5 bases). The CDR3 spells CASSPGPGKGGYTF. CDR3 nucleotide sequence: TGTGCCAGCAGTCCGGGGCCTGGGAAAGGTGGCTACACCTTC.